Sequencing of this T cell receptor (beta chain) was carried out in a study of post-analysis software for immune sequencing data. This clonotype has a handful of counts. The target antigen is unknown. Study-wide results and caveats: For normalized Chao1 diversity, multiple sclerosis patients scored significantly lower than controls did. Patients carried five TRBV segments more frequently than controls did, and TRBV5-6, TRBV5-1 and TRBV20-1 were among them.

Prepared libraries of TCR beta cDNA carried unique molecular identifiers. Each CDR3 protein is one row after TCRdb ran MiXCR on the PCR reads. The table records 400,000 to 500,000 distinct CDR3 sequences, about 39% of them present only once. The V end was cut by 1 base, the J end by 6 bases, with 13 bases between. Per germline, CDR1 DFQATT and CDR2 SNEGSKA (reference sequence). The CDR3 extends over 14 amino acids. Sequencing was performed on blood. The chain carries TRBV20-1 and TRBJ2-1; unclear D gene. This TCR derives from a girl aged 2-15 years with multiple sclerosis. CDR3 bases: TGCAGTGCTAGAGCCAGATCCAGGAGCAATGAGCAGTTCTTC. Residues: CSARARSRSNEQFF.